This TCR beta chain was obtained from a study of T cells in Graves' hyperthyroidism and ophthalmopathy. Patients were excluded because of uncontrolled infection, other autoimmune disease, pregnancy or lactation. Thyroid ultrasound, orbital computed tomography, clinical symptoms, and serum thyroxine and TRAb underpinned diagnoses. This clonotype was detected many times. Its antigen is not known. Study observations and caveats: Ophthalmopathy was identified by the model a median 6.5 months ahead of onset.

Amplified regions were TCR beta CDR3 sequences from RNA transcripts. During a first-round RT-PCR of the TCR CDR3, the HTBI primer set was used. TCRdb re-derived calls from the multiplex PCR reads in MiXCR, one entry per CDR3 protein. The repertoire has around 190,000 distinct CDR3 sequences, about a sixth of them found once; the top ten carry 53%. V shed 5 bases and J shed 0 bases, with 11 bases lying between them. The CDR3 runs to 14 residues. From germline, CDR1 is SGHAT and CDR2 FQNNGV. The rearrangement links TRBV11-2 to TRBJ2-7; perhaps TRBD2 as D (6 bases). Input material: blood. The source of this sequence is a woman aged 50 to 65 with Graves' hyperthyroidism. CDR3 nucleotide sequence: TGTGCCAGCAGCCAAGCGGGTCTCTCCTACGAGCAGTACTTC. Translated: CASSQAGLSYEQYF.